Listed below are T cell receptor beta chains from one sample, sequenced in a study of T cell changes during pregnancy in multiple sclerosis. Sequencing used immunoSEQ multiplex PCR; TCRdb keeps in-frame clones, though not all of them. The sample has some 120,000 clones, approximately 93% seen once. Sequences were derived from peripheral blood, sampled before pregnancy. Receptor source: a female donor with multiple sclerosis, enrolled in a pregnancy study. The CDR3 runs from the conserved cysteine through the conserved F or W. The D gene is left open where the match is weak.

d_call	v_call	j_call	cdr3_length	cdr3_nt	cdr3_aa
NA	TRBV7-7	TRBJ1-4	13	TGTGCCAGCAGCTACGGACTTAATGAAAAACTGTTTTTT	CASSYGLNEKLFF
NA	TRBV2	TRBJ1-3	12	TGTGCCAGCAGTGTGGCAGGAAACACCATATATTTT	CASSVAGNTIYF
NA	TRBV5-1	TRBJ2-7	16	TGCGCCAGCAGCCCACAGGCTGGAGGGGCGATCTACGAGCAGTACTTC	CASSPQAGGAIYEQYF
NA	TRBV5-6	TRBJ2-7	11	TGTGCCAGCAGCTTGGTCGACGAGCAGTACTTC	CASSLVDEQYF
TRBD2	TRBV9	TRBJ2-1	16	TGTGCCAGCAGTCGAGGGACTAGCGGGGTTGGTGGGGAGCAGTTCTTC	CASSRGTSGVGGEQFF
TRBD1	TRBV27	TRBJ1-2	15	TGTGCCAGCGCCTACACGGGCGACAGGGTGAATGGCTACACCTTC	CASAYTGDRVNGYTF
NA	TRBV7-2	TRBJ2-1	15	TGTGCCAGCAGCTTCACCAGGAGGTCCTACAATGAGCAGTTCTTC	CASSFTRRSYNEQFF
NA	TRBV30	TRBJ1-1	13	TGTGCCTGGAGTGGGGCCGTATGGGCTGAAGCTTTCTTT	CAWSGAVWAEAFF
NA	TRBV7-6	TRBJ2-3	17	TGTGCCAGCAGCTTCCCTAGGGACTCGGGGCATACAGATACGCAGTATTTT	CASSFPRDSGHTDTQYF
NA	TRBV6-1	TRBJ2-7	13	TGTGCCAGCAGTGAAGCAGCTGCCTACGAGCAGTACTTC	CASSEAAAYEQYF
NA	TRBV6-5	TRBJ1-1	14	TGTGCCAGCAGTTACTCAGGAGTGAACACTGAAGCTTTCTTT	CASSYSGVNTEAFF
NA	TRBV2	TRBJ2-5	15	TGTGCCAGCAGGCGTGGGTCGGGACTCCAAGAGACCCAGTACTTC	CASRRGSGLQETQYF
NA	TRBV7-9	TRBJ1-1	14	TGTGCCAGCAGCTTACAGGGGATGAACACTGAAGCTTTCTTT	CASSLQGMNTEAFF
NA	TRBV12-5	TRBJ2-1	15	TGTGCTAGTGGTTTGGGGCTAGGATGGGACAATGAGCAGTTCTTC	CASGLGLGWDNEQFF
TRBD2	TRBV30	TRBJ2-1	18	TGTGCCTGGAGTGTAGTCGGGGGGGCCTTGAGCTCCTACAATGAGCAGTTCTTC	CAWSVVGGALSSYNEQFF
NA	TRBV5-1	TRBJ2-1	13	TGCGCCAGCAGCTTGGCCGGGGGTAATGAGCAGTTCTTC	CASSLAGGNEQFF
TRBD1	TRBV2	TRBJ1-4	16	TGTGCCAGCAGTTCCCGACAGGGGTCAGTCCAGGGAAAACTGTTTTTT	CASSSRQGSVQGKLFF